Shown below are 20 T cell receptor beta chains from a single sample sequenced in a study of T cell responses to AZD1222 COVID-19 vaccine (dated by TCRdb to the early 2020s). The library was built by means of the immunoSEQ multiplex PCR assay. Sourced from immuneACCESS, this table was stored by TCRdb with only in-frame sequences that have V and J called. A share of the clones is absent; for the studies checked, an unresolved V gene accounts for under half, and the remainder has no known explanation. Counted in this sample were about 45,000 clones; less than 85% of them appeared once. 3% to 4% of the sample belongs to the ten largest clones. Explained via the paper, the time point label denotes: baseline before first vaccination. The sample was peripheral blood, taken on day 0 of AZD1222 vaccination. The source is an adult in good health.

The chain joins TRBV7-8 to TRBJ2-1; D possibly corresponds to TRBD1 (6 bases). The V end was cut by 3 bases, the J end by 2 bases, with 8 bases between. Per germline, CDR1 SGHVS and CDR2 FQNEAQ. The CDR3 spans 14 residues. DNA of the CDR3: TGTGCCAGCAGCTTCAGGGACACCTACAATGAGCAGTTCTTC. It yields the protein CASSFRDTYNEQFF.

CDR3 bases: TGCAGCGTGGCGACCTTGGGACAGCAAGAGACCCAGTACTTC. Amino acid sequence: CSVATLGQQETQYF. The J gene is TRBJ2-5, the V gene TRBV29-1, with TRBD1 matching over 7 bases. V gave up 6 bases and J gave up 2 bases; unmatched junction bases: 9. Germline V gives CDR1 SQVTM, CDR2 ANQGSEA. The CDR3 extends over 14 amino acids.

The chain is built from TRBV4-1 and TRBJ2-1, with 11 bases aligning to TRBD2. Germline assignment: CDR1 MGHRA and CDR2 YSYEKL. The CDR3 is made up of 18 amino acids. Trimming took 0 bases from V and 3 from J; bases not matched to a gene: 7. CDR3 sequence (DNA): TGCGCCAGCAGCCAAGAAAGTACGACTAGCGGGATCTACAATGAGCAGTTCTTC. As protein: CASSQESTTSGIYNEQFF.

This rearrangement joins TRBV5-1 to TRBJ2-3, with TRBD1 matching over 8 bases. The CDR3 consists of 16 residues. J gave up 1 base and V 4 bases, and 8 bases lay outside the gene matches. Per germline, CDR1 SGHRS and CDR2 YFSETQ. CDR3: CASSIAGGAGTDTQYF. Written as DNA, the CDR3 is TGCGCCAGCAGCATCGCAGGGGGCGCCGGCACAGATACGCAGTATTTT.

The chain combines TRBV6-5 with TRBJ1-6; D unresolved. Germline V lookup: CDR1 MNHEY, CDR2 SVGAGI. The V end was cut by 6 bases, the J end by 0 bases, with 6 bases between. The CDR3 loop spans 14 amino acids. The CDR3 DNA follows: TGTGCCAGCAGCCAGAGCTCCTATAATTCACCCCTCCACTTT. Translated, it gives CASSQSSYNSPLHF.

This chain joins TRBV29-1 and TRBJ2-1; 7 bases fit TRBD1. CDR3 length equals 13 residues. V shed 5 bases and J 4 bases; nucleotides not matched to a gene: 5. Germline V gene data show CDR1 as SQVTM and CDR2 as ANQGSEA. The CDR3 region is CSVSRTGYNEQFF. DNA for the CDR3: TGCAGCGTTTCCCGGACAGGATACAATGAGCAGTTCTTC.

The J gene is TRBJ1-5, the V gene TRBV7-2, with D possibly matching TRBD1 (5 bases). V was cut by 4 bases and J by 6 bases, with 10 bases left in between. CDR1 SGHTA and CDR2 FQGNSA come from the germline V gene. The CDR3 is made up of 13 amino acids. The CDR3 sequence is CASSSQGAQPQHF. Written as DNA, the CDR3 is TGTGCCAGCAGCTCCCAAGGGGCTCAGCCCCAGCATTTT.

The chain has TRBV5-1 and TRBJ1-2; D might be TRBD1 (5 bases). The germline CDR1 and CDR2 sequences are SGHRS and YFSETQ. The V end lost 5 bases, the J end lost 4 bases, and 15 bases lay between the germline ends. The CDR3 length is 14 residues. The CDR3 loop is CASSGAGTSYGYTF. CDR3 coding DNA: TGCGCCAGCAGTGGGGCAGGGACCTCCTATGGCTACACCTTC.

The V and J genes are TRBV27 and TRBJ2-7; D possibly corresponds to TRBD2 (5 bases). Germline V CDR1 and CDR2: MNHEY, SMNVEV (reference sequence). There are 13 residues in the CDR3. Trimming removed 4 bases from V and 2 bases from J, with 9 bases in between. CDR3 in amino acids: CASSSGSTYEQYF. CDR3 bases: TGTGCCAGCAGTTCGGGGTCCACCTACGAGCAGTACTTC.

CDR3 sequence (DNA): TGCGCCAGCAGTCGCGGGGGGGACCCCTACAATGAGCAGTTCTTC. Translation gives CASSRGGDPYNEQFF. The chain carries TRBV5-1 and TRBJ2-1; 9 bases fit TRBD2. The CDR3 spans 15 residues. Per the germline V gene, CDR1 is SGHRS and CDR2 is YFSETQ. V lost 5 bases to trimming and J lost 2 bases; unmatched junction nucleotides: 5.

The V and J genes are TRBV6-5 and TRBJ2-7; 9 bases agree with TRBD1. J gave up 7 bases and V 5 bases, and 6 bases lay outside the gene matches. Germline CDR1 MNHEY, CDR2 SVGAGI. The CDR3 is 13 residues long. CDR3 protein: CASSQGQGGEQYF. The CDR3 nucleotides are TGTGCCAGCAGTCAGGGACAGGGAGGGGAGCAGTACTTC.

This rearrangement joins TRBV5-1 to TRBJ2-3, with TRBD2 matching over 14 bases. V gave up 4 bases and J gave up 1 base; unmatched junction bases: 5. Germline V gene lookup returns CDR1 SGHRS and CDR2 YFSETQ. This CDR3 has 17 amino acids. In nucleotides, the CDR3 is TGCGCCAGCAGCCCCGGGACTAGCGGGGGACGCACAGATACGCAGTATTTT. It specifies CASSPGTSGGRTDTQYF.

The rearrangement joins TRBV15 to TRBJ2-3; D possibly matches TRBD1 or TRBD2 (5 bases each). Per germline, CDR1 LNHNV and CDR2 YYDKDF (reference sequence). Trimming took 0 bases from V and 4 from J, leaving 11 bases between them. The CDR3 extends over 15 amino acids. The CDR3 protein is CATSRERQGADTQYF. The CDR3 DNA follows: TGTGCCACCAGCAGAGAAAGGCAGGGAGCAGATACGCAGTATTTT.

V and J are TRBV6-5 and TRBJ2-3, with D possibly matching TRBD2 (7 bases). V was clipped by 9 bases and J by 8 bases, with 21 bases between them. The CDR3 covers 14 residues. Germline V gene data show CDR1 as MNHEY and CDR2 as SVGAGI. This CDR3 reads CASAGASGGGTQYF. The DNA of the CDR3 is TGTGCCAGTGCAGGGGCCTCGGGGGGAGGTACGCAGTATTTT.

V usage is TRBV3-1 (or the pseudogene TRBV3-2) and J usage is TRBJ2-1, with D unresolved. The CDR3 sequence is 14 residues long. The V end lost 1 base, the J end lost 5 bases, and 9 bases lay between the germline ends. Germline V gene lookup returns CDR1 LGHDT and CDR2 YNNKEL (reference sequence). The CDR3 region is CASSQAATHNEQFF. DNA for the CDR3: TGTGCCAGCAGCCAAGCCGCGACACACAATGAGCAGTTCTTC.

This clone was detected a few times. The genes are TRBV2 and TRBJ1-4, with 8 positions matching TRBD1. The V gene's germline CDR1 is SNHLY and CDR2 FYNNEI. The CDR3 spans 14 residues. The trim removed 6 bases at V and 7 bases at J, leaving 7 bases unmatched. In DNA form, the CDR3 reads TGTGCCAGCAGAGAACAGGGGGGGAGTGAAAAACTGTTTTTT. The encoded protein is CASREQGGSEKLFF.

V usage is TRBV19 and J usage is TRBJ1-2; TRBD1 is a possible D gene (5 bases). Germline assignment: CDR1 LNHDA and CDR2 SQIVND (reference sequence). CDR3 size: 11 residues. V was cut by 7 bases and J by 8 bases, with 11 bases left in between. The CDR3 nucleotides are TGTGCCAGTAACCTCGCAGGGGGCTACACCTTC. Residues: CASNLAGGYTF.

The rearrangement links TRBV6-1 to TRBJ1-1; D unclear. Trimming pared 0 bases from V and 11 bases from J, leaving 10 bases between. Per germline, CDR1 MNHNS and CDR2 SASEGT. The CDR3 contains 12 residues. In nucleotides, the CDR3 is TGTGCCAGCAGTGAAGCGGGTTGGTTCGCTTTCTTT. Its translation is CASSEAGWFAFF.

J is TRBJ1-6 and V is TRBV15, with unresolved D. Germline assignment: CDR1 LNHNV and CDR2 YYDKDF (reference sequence). The CDR3 has 17 residues. The V and J ends lost 0 bases and 3 bases respectively, with 12 bases between them. The CDR3 DNA reads as TGTGCCACCAGCAGAGATAGTCCAGACAACTATAATTCACCCCTCCACTTT. Translated, it gives CATSRDSPDNYNSPLHF.

V is TRBV11-2 and J is TRBJ1-3; D call uncertain. The germline CDR1 and CDR2 sequences are SGHAT and FQNNGV. The CDR3 spans 13 residues. Between the trimmed V and J ends, which lost 1 base and 4 bases, there was a span of 5 bases. CDR3: CASSLVEGNTIYF. The CDR3 bases are TGTGCCAGCAGCTTAGTGGAGGGAAACACCATATATTTT.